Each of the 3 T cell receptor beta chains below was sequenced from the same sample in a study of T-cell memory formation after mild COVID-19 (dated by TCRdb to the early 2020s). Library construction relied on 5' RACE. TCRdb lists the instrument as Illumina NovaSeq 6000. Starting from the raw public reads, TCRdb applied fastp trimming at Q25, assembled clones with MiXCR and retained in-frame beta chains. Identical CDR3 protein sequences are pooled into one entry, listed with their most common genes and DNA. In this sample the table shows over 70,000 distinct CDR3 sequences, more than 13% of which occur a single time. Around two fifths of the sample lies in the top ten. The specimen sequenced was PBMCs or a T cell subset sorted from them (not recorded which). The origin of the receptors is a man aged 18-30 years who had mild COVID-19 (a few samples of this study predate the infection). The sample titles of this study are shuffled in the database, so cell type and time point are left out; the donor was told from shared clones.

The V gene is TRBV20-1, the J gene TRBJ2-7; D remains unclear. The CDR3 is 13 amino acids. Germline assignment: CDR1 DFQATT and CDR2 SNEGSKA (reference sequence). The V gene lost 6 bases and the J gene lost 5 bases, with 17 bases spanning the gap. CDR3 sequence: CSAKAPRFHEQYV. CDR3 in DNA: TGCAGTGCCAAAGCCCCCAGATTCCACGAGCAGTACGTC.

The chain couples TRBV3-1 to TRBJ2-5, with D unclear. CDR1 LGHDT and CDR2 YNNKEL come from the germline V gene (reference sequence). CDR3 size: 14 residues. V was trimmed by 1 base and J by 4 bases, leaving 10 bases between them. CDR3 DNA sequence: TGTGCCAGCAGCCAAGCGTACCGCGGAGAGACCCAGTACTTC. This sequence encodes CASSQAYRGETQYF.

The chain carries TRBV4-1 and TRBJ2-3; D not resolved. Germline CDR1 reads MGHRA; CDR2 reads YSYEKL. This CDR3 is built from 17 residues. V lost 0 bases and J 2 bases, leaving 15 bases between the germline ends. This chain's CDR3 is CASSQEESRWDTDTQYF. The CDR3 DNA is TGCGCCAGCAGCCAAGAAGAATCTAGGTGGGACACAGATACGCAGTATTTT.